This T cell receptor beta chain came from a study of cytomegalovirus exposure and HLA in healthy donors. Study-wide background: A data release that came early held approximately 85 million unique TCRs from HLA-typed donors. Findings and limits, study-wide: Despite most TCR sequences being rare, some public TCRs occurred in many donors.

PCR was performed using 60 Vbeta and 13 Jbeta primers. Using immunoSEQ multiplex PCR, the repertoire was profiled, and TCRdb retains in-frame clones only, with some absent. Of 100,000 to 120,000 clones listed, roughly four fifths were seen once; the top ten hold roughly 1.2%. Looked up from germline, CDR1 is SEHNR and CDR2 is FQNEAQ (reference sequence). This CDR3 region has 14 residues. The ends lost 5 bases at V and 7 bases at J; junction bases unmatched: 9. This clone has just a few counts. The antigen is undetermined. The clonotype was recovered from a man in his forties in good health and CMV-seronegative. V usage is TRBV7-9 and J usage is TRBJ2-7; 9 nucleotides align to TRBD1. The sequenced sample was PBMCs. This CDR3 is CASSDVTGGWEQYF. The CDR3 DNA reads TGTGCCAGCAGCGACGTAACAGGGGGCTGGGAGCAGTACTTC.